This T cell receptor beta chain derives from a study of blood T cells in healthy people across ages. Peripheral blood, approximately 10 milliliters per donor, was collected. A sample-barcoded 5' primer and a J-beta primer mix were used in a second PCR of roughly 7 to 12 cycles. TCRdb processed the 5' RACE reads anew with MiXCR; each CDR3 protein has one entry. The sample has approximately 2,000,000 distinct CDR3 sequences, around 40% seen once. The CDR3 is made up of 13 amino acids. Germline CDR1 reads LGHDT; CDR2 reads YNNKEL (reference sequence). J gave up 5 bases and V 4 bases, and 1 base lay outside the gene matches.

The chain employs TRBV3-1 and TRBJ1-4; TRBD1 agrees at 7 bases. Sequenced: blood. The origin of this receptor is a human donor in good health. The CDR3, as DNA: TGTGCCAGCAGCCTGGGACAGAATGAAAAACTGTTTTTT. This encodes CASSLGQNEKLFF. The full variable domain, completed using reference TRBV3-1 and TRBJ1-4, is DTAVSQTPKYLVTQMGNDKSIKCEQNLGHDTMYWYKQDSKKFLKIMFSYNNKELIINETVPNRFSPKSPDKAHLNLHINSLELGDSAVYFCASSLGQNEKLFFGSGTQLSVL.